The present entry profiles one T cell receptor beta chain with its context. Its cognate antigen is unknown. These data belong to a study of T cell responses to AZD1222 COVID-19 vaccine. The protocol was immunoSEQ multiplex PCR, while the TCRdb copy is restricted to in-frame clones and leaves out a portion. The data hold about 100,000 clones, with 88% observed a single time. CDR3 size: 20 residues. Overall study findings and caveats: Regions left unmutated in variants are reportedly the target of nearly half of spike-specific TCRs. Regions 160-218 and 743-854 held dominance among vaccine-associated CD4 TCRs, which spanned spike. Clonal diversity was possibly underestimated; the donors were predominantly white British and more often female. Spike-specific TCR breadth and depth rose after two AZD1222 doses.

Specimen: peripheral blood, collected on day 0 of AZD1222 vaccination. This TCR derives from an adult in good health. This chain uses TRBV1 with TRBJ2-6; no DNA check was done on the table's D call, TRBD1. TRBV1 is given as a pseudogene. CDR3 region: CTSSQGNRGRFISGANVLTF. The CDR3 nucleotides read TGCACCAGCAGCCAGGGGAACAGGGGGCGGTTTATTTCCGGGGCCAACGTCCTGACTTTC.